The clone carrying this T cell receptor (beta chain) was counted a single time. The data are from a study of CD8+CD57+ T cells in acquired aplastic anemia. Study at large: Recorded DNA amounts for sorted CD4+ and CD8+ cells had an average of approximately 3 ug. Healthy donor CD4+ cell samples had a mean of about 11 million reads.

CDR3 size: 15 residues. Germline assignment: CDR1 MGHDK and CDR2 SYGVNS. Genomic DNA templated the TCR beta VDJ and CDR3 profiling. TCRdb called the reads again in MiXCR, with one record for every CDR3 protein. The data show tens of thousands of distinct CDR3 sequences, roughly 58% seen once. The clonotype originates from a human donor in good health, serving as a control. Material for sequencing was sorted CD4+, CD8+, or CD8+CD57+ T cells (not recorded which) from PBMCs. The V and J genes are TRBV25-1 and TRBJ2-3; 8 positions match TRBD2. The CDR3 DNA sequence: TGTGCTAGCGGGATTCCGGGACTAGGTGCAGATACGCAGTATTTT. Translating gives CASGIPGLGADTQYF.